A single sample gave rise to the 22 T cell receptor beta chains below, sequenced in a study of blood T cell repertoires in COVID-19. TCRdb's table, derived via immunoSEQ multiplex PCR, lists solely in-frame clones and lacks some. The sample shows more than 150,000 clones, approximately 80% of them seen only once. Input material: PBMCs or T cells enriched from blood (not recorded which). These receptors were obtained from a man aged 55-75 years who had been exposed to COVID-19.

V usage is TRBV11-2 and J usage is TRBJ2-7, with D possibly TRBD1 on 5 matching bases. CDR1 and CDR2 from the germline V gene are SGHAT and FQNNGV. The CDR3 is made up of 14 amino acids. With 8 bases removed from V and 2 bases from J, the gap between germline ends came to 16 bases. CDR3 region: CASRRLGQTYEQYF. The CDR3 DNA sequence: TGTGCCAGCCGCCGGTTAGGACAAACCTACGAGCAGTACTTC.

The chain is built from TRBV27 and TRBJ2-1, with 8 bases fitting TRBD2. There are 13 residues in the CDR3. J lost 7 bases, V lost 8 bases, and 7 bases had no gene match. CDR1 is MNHEY and CDR2 is SMNVEV in the germline V gene (reference sequence). CDR3 sequence: CASLSGSMNEQFF. The DNA of the CDR3 is TGTGCCAGCTTAAGCGGGAGTATGAATGAGCAGTTCTTC.

This clone was picked up a small number of times. A read error is possible here, since a much larger clone lies one base away. The rearrangement joins TRBV11-3 to TRBJ1-1; D remains unclear. V was cut by 3 bases and J by 4 bases, with 9 bases left in between. This CDR3 has 13 residues. Germline V CDR1 and CDR2: SGHNT, YENEEA. In nucleotides, the CDR3 is TGTGCCAGCAGCTTTCAGGTGAGCACTGAAGCTTTCTTT. This translates into CASSFQVSTEAFF.

The chain couples TRBV6-2 or TRBV6-3 to TRBJ2-3, with unresolved D. V dropped 5 bases and J dropped 5 bases, with 11 bases sitting between them. The CDR3 consists of 13 residues. The germline gives CDR1 MNHEY, CDR2 SVGEGT. CDR3 sequence: CASSHYNRDTQYF. DNA of the CDR3: TGTGCCAGCAGTCACTACAACCGAGATACGCAGTATTTT.

The chain recombines TRBV3-1 (or the pseudogene TRBV3-2) with TRBJ2-7; 9 bases agree with TRBD2. V shed 4 bases, J shed 0 bases, and the junction held 7 bases outside the gene matches. CDR3 length: 16 amino acids. Per germline, CDR1 LGHDT and CDR2 YNNKEL (reference sequence). This chain's CDR3 is CASSLSSGMGSYEQYF. CDR3 DNA sequence: TGTGCCAGCAGCCTCTCTAGCGGGATGGGCTCCTACGAGCAGTACTTC.

This clone was picked up one time. The chain is built from TRBV20-1 and TRBJ2-6, with 12 bases matching TRBD1. The V segment lost 3 bases and the J segment 5 bases; nucleotides outside the gene matches: 20. Looked up from germline, CDR1 is DFQATT and CDR2 is SNEGSKA (reference sequence). This CDR3 has 21 amino acids. CDR3 loop: CSASRRPRTGTGGAWANVLTF. For the CDR3, the DNA is TGCAGTGCTAGTAGGCGCCCAAGGACCGGGACAGGGGGCGCTTGGGCCAACGTCCTGACTTTC.

The genes are TRBV7-2 and TRBJ2-3, with 11 bases matching TRBD2. CDR1 and CDR2 (germline): SGHTA, FQGNSA. J gave up 5 bases and V 5 bases, and 6 bases lay outside the gene matches. This CDR3 contains 15 residues. The CDR3 here is CASSLSGRARDTQYF. The DNA for the CDR3 is TGTGCCAGCAGCCTTAGCGGGAGGGCTAGAGATACGCAGTATTTT.

V usage is TRBV7-9 and J usage is TRBJ1-6; D remains ambiguous. There are 12 residues in the CDR3. The ends were cut back, 2 bases at V and 9 bases at J, with 5 bases in the middle. Looked up from germline, CDR1 is SEHNR and CDR2 is FQNEAQ (reference sequence). The CDR3 protein is CASSLSGSPLHF. CDR3 coding DNA: TGTGCCAGCAGCTTATCCGGTTCACCCCTCCACTTT.

This clone was picked up a small number of times. The chain recombines TRBV5-8 with TRBJ2-1; D possibly corresponds to TRBD2 (6 bases). Germline V lookup: CDR1 SGHTS, CDR2 YDEGEE. The V and J ends lost 9 bases and 0 bases respectively, with 16 bases between them. This CDR3 contains 15 residues. CDR3 sequence (DNA): TGTGCCATCCCTCTCAGCGGGTACTCCTACAATGAGCAGTTCTTC. Amino acids: CAIPLSGYSYNEQFF. Combining the CDR3 with reference TRBV5-8 and TRBJ2-1 gives the whole variable domain EAGVTQSPTHLIKTRGQQATLRCSPISGHTSVYWYQQALGLGLQFLLWYDEGEERNRGNFPPRFSGRQFPNYSSELNVNALELEDSALYLCAIPLSGYSYNEQFFGPGTRLTVL.

The gene calls are TRBV6-1 and TRBJ2-1; 9 nucleotides agree with TRBD2. Germline V gene sequence: CDR1 MNHNS, CDR2 SASEGT. J was trimmed by 1 base and V by 8 bases; bases with no gene match: 9. The CDR3 extends over 16 amino acids. As DNA, the CDR3 is TGTGCCAGCGGTAAAGCGGGAGGTGGATCCTACAATGAGCAGTTCTTC. Translation: CASGKAGGGSYNEQFF.

The V gene is TRBV28, the J gene TRBJ1-2; D unclear. V lost 7 bases and J 0 bases, leaving 12 bases between the germline ends. The germline CDR1 and CDR2 sequences are MDHEN and SYDVKM. The CDR3 covers 14 residues. The CDR3 region has the DNA TGTGCCAGCACCTCGACCGGGGCTAACTATGGCTACACCTTC. This translates into CASTSTGANYGYTF.

This sequence joins TRBV20-1 and TRBJ1-1, with no clear D. The CDR3 has 11 amino acids. With 4 bases removed from V and 7 bases from J, the gap between germline ends came to 10 bases. The germline gives CDR1 DFQATT, CDR2 SNEGSKA (reference sequence). For the CDR3, the DNA is TGCAGTGCTAATAGGCAGGTTGAAGCTTTCTTT. The encoded protein is CSANRQVEAFF.

J is TRBJ2-1 and V is TRBV9, with a tentative D call TRBD2 (6 bases). CDR1 is SGDLS, CDR2 YYNGEE, per germline. CDR3 length: 15 amino acids. V gave up 4 bases and J gave up 2 bases, with 13 bases separating them. The CDR3 coding sequence is TGTGCCAGCAGCCCCCGGGACTGGCCCTACAATGAGCAGTTCTTC. Protein sequence: CASSPRDWPYNEQFF.

The V call is TRBV3-1 (or the pseudogene TRBV3-2), the J call TRBJ2-3; 7 bases line up with TRBD2. CDR3 size: 16 residues. Germline assignment: CDR1 LGHDT and CDR2 YNNKEL (reference sequence). Germline trimming cut 3 bases from V and 2 bases from J; bases unmatched to any gene: 8. Here the CDR3 reads CASSQVAGSTTDTQYF. The CDR3 nucleotides are TGTGCCAGCAGCCAGGTAGCGGGTTCCACCACAGATACGCAGTATTTT.

The chain uses TRBV6-1 and TRBJ1-5; D possibly corresponds to TRBD1 (5 bases). CDR1 and CDR2 from the germline V gene are MNHNS and SASEGT. This CDR3 comprises 15 residues. The V end lost 2 bases, the J end lost 5 bases, and 13 bases lay between the germline ends. CDR3 residues: CASSERGKLDQPQHF. Here the CDR3 DNA reads TGTGCCAGCAGTGAACGGGGGAAGTTGGATCAGCCCCAGCATTTT.

The chain employs TRBV5-1 and TRBJ2-2; no clear D gene. The length of the CDR3 is 13 residues. Per the germline V gene, CDR1 is SGHRS and CDR2 is YFSETQ. The germline V and J ends were trimmed by 4 bases and 8 bases, with 12 bases remaining between them. The CDR3 nucleotides are TGCGCCAGCAGCCCCTCCCAGTTAGGGGAGCTGTTTTTT. Its translation: CASSPSQLGELFF.

The V gene is TRBV9, the J gene TRBJ2-2; 11 nucleotides agree with TRBD1. This CDR3 has 16 amino acids. Trimming removed 2 bases from V and 4 bases from J; junction bases left unmatched: 4. Germline lookup yields CDR1 SGDLS and CDR2 YYNGEE. This chain's CDR3 is CASSVTGTGGTGELFF. DNA for the CDR3: TGTGCCAGCAGCGTCACCGGGACAGGGGGCACCGGGGAGCTGTTTTTT.

The chain uses TRBV6-2 or TRBV6-3 and TRBJ2-5; a possible D gene is TRBD2 (6 bases). The CDR3 runs 14 residues. CDR1 and CDR2 from the germline V gene are MNHEY and SVGEGT. Deletions cut 3 bases from V and 5 bases from J, with 13 bases between. The CDR3 DNA sequence: TGTGCCAGCAGTTATTCGCGCGGGACCGAGACCCAGTACTTC. Its protein product is CASSYSRGTETQYF.

V and J are TRBV5-1 and TRBJ2-2, with 9 bases that match TRBD2. There are 17 residues in the CDR3. Germline lookup yields CDR1 SGHRS and CDR2 YFSETQ. The ends lost 4 bases at V and 2 bases at J; junction bases unmatched: 9. In DNA, the CDR3 is TGCGCCAGCAGCACGGGGCCCCTAGCGGGAAACACCGGGGAGCTGTTTTTT. Translated, it gives CASSTGPLAGNTGELFF.

The chain has TRBV20-1 and TRBJ1-1; TRBD1 aligns across 8 bases. The germline CDR1 and CDR2 sequences are DFQATT and SNEGSKA (reference sequence). Unmatched junction bases numbered 7, after V lost 3 bases and J lost 4 bases. The CDR3 spans 14 residues. The CDR3 DNA reads TGCAGTGCTAGTGGGGACAGGCGGGTCACTGAAGCTTTCTTT. This sequence encodes CSASGDRRVTEAFF.

The chain uses TRBV28 and TRBJ1-6; D unresolved. Germline values: CDR1 MDHEN, CDR2 SYDVKM. The CDR3 loop spans 15 amino acids. Between the trimmed V and J ends, which lost 6 bases and 7 bases, there was a span of 16 bases. The CDR3 DNA sequence: TGTGCCAGCAGGGAGTTGTTTGCGGGCAATTCACCCCTCCACTTT. This gives the protein CASRELFAGNSPLHF.

The chain uses TRBV3-1 (or the pseudogene TRBV3-2) and TRBJ2-1; tentative D call: TRBD1 (6 bases). This CDR3 is built from 15 residues. Trimming took off 4 bases at V and 5 bases at J, with 15 bases between the two ends. The germline V gene encodes CDR1 LGHDT and CDR2 YNNKEL (reference sequence). The CDR3 DNA follows: TGTGCCAGCAGCCCCCAACCCGGACAGAACAATGAGCAGTTCTTC. Translating gives CASSPQPGQNNEQFF.